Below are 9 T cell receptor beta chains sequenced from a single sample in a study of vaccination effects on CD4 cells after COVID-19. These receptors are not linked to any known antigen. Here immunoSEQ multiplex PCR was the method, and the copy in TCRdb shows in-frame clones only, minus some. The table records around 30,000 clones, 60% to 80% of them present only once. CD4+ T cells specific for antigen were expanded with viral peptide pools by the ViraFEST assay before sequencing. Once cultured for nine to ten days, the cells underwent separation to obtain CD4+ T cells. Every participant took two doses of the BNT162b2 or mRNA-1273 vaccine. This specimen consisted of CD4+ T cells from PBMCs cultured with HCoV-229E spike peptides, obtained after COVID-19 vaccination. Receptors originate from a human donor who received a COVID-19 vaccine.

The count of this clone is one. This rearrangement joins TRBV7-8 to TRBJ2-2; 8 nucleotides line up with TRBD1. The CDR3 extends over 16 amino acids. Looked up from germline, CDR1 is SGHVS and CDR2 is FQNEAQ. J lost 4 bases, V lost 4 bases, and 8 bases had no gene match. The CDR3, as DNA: TGTGCCAGCAGCTACAACGGACAGGGATTCACCGGGGAGCTGTTTTTT. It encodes CASSYNGQGFTGELFF.

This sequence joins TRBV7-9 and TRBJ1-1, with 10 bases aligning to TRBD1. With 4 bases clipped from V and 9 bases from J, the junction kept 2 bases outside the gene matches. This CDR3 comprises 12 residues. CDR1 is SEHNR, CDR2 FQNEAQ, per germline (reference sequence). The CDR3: CASSWGQGKAFF. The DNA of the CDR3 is TGTGCCAGCAGCTGGGGACAGGGGAAAGCTTTCTTT.

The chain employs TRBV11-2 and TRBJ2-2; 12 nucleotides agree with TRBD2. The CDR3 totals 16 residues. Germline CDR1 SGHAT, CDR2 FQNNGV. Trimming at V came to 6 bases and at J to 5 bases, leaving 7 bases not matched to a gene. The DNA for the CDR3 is TGTGCCAGCAGGAAGACTAGCGGGAGACGAACCGGGGAGCTGTTTTTT. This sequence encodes CASRKTSGRRTGELFF.

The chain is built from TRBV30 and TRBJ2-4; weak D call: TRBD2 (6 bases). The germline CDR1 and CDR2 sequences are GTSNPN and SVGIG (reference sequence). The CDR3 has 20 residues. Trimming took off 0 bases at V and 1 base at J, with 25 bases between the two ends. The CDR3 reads CAWSVPPWGGEEAAKNIQYF. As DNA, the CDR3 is TGTGCCTGGAGTGTACCTCCCTGGGGCGGGGAGGAGGCTGCCAAAAACATTCAGTACTTC.

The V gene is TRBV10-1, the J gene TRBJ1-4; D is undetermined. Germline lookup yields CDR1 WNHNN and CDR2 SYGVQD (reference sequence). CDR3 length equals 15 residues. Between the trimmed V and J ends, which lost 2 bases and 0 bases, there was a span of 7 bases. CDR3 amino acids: CASSEAVATNEKLFF. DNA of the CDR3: TGCGCCAGCAGTGAGGCCGTTGCAACTAATGAAAAACTGTTTTTT.

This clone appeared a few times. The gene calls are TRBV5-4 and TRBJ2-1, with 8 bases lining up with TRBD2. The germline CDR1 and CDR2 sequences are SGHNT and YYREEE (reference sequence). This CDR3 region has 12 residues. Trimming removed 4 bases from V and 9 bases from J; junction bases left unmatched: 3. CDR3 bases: TGTGCCAGCAGCCCGGGACTAGGTGAGCAGTTCTTC. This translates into CASSPGLGEQFF. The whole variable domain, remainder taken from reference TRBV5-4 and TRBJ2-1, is ETGVTQSPTHLIKTRGQQVTLRCSSQSGHNTVSWYQQALGQGPQFIFQYYREEENGRGNFPPRFSGLQFPNYSSELNVNALELDDSALYLCASSPGLGEQFFGPGTRLTVL.

CDR3 coding DNA: TGTGCCAGCAGCCTGAACACAGGGGCGAGTGAAGCTTTCTTT. Translated, it gives CASSLNTGASEAFF. This rearrangement joins TRBV13 to TRBJ1-1, with TRBD1 matching over 7 bases. The CDR3 has 14 amino acids. V shed 5 bases, J shed 7 bases, and the junction held 10 bases outside the gene matches. The germline V gene encodes CDR1 PRHDT and CDR2 FYEKMQ (reference sequence). The full variable domain, with the rest looked up from reference TRBV13 and TRBJ1-1, is AAGVIQSPRHLIKEKRETATLKCYPIPRHDTVYWYQQGPGQDPQFLISFYEKMQSDKGSIPDRFSAQQFSDYHSELNMSSLELGDSALYFCASSLNTGASEAFFGQGTRLTVV.

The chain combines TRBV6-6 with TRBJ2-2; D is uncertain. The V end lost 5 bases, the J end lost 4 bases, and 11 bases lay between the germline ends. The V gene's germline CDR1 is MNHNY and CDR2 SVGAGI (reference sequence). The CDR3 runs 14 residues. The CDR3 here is CASSQDGFTGELFF. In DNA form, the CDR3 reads TGTGCCAGCAGTCAGGACGGGTTCACCGGGGAGCTGTTTTTT.

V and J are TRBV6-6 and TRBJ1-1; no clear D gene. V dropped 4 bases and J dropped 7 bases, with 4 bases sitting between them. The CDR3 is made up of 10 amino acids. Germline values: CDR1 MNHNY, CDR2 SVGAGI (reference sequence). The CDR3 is CASSFNEAFF. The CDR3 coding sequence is TGTGCCAGCAGTTTCAATGAAGCTTTCTTT.